This entry describes one T cell receptor beta chain. The antigen is unknown. Repertoires were generated with immunoSEQ multiplex PCR, while TCRdb's copy carries only in-frame clones and drops some. The sample records approximately 70,000 clones, around 85% being singletons. Patients who had autoimmune disease history or got systemic immunosuppression were left out. The data are from a study of OX40 agonist ivuxolimab in advanced cancers. On the study more broadly: Among those enrolled, mean age was 60 years (range roughly 20 to 79) and approximately 80% were male.

The study's findings and limits: Some nonresponders also had low normalized T-cell clonal expansion.

CDR1 is MGHRA, CDR2 YSYEKL, per germline. This CDR3 is 17 amino acids long. The ends lost 3 bases at V and 6 bases at J; junction bases unmatched: 7. The sequence was obtained from an adult with an advanced solid tumor such as melanoma, head and neck, liver or kidney cancer. This chain links TRBV4-1 with TRBJ2-3, with 15 positions matching TRBD2. The sample in question was CD4+ or CD8+ T cells sorted from blood, obtained in a trial of the OX40 agonist ivuxolimab. The CDR3 protein is CASSQPGLAGGRDTQYF. Written as DNA, the CDR3 is TGCGCCAGCAGCCAGCCGGGACTAGCGGGGGGCCGGGATACGCAGTATTTT.